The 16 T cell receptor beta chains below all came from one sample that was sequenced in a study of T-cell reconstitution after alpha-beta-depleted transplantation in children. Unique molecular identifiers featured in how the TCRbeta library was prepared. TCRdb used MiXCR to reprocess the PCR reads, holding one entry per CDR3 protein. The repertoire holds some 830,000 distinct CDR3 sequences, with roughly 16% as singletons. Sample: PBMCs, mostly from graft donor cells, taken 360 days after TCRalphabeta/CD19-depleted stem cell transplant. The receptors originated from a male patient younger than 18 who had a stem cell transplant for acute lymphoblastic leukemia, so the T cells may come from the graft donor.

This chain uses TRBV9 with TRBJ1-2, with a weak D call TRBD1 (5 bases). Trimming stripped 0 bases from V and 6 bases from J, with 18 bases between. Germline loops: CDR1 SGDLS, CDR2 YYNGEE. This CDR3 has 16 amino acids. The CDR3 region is CASSVEIGTLGDGYTF. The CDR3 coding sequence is TGTGCCAGCAGCGTAGAGATAGGGACCCTGGGGGATGGCTACACCTTC.

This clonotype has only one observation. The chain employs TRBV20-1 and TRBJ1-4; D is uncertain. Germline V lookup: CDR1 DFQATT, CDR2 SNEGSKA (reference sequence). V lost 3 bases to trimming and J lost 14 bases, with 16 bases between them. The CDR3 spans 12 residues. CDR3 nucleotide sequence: TGCAGTGCTAGCCTAAGGCGGGGAGGGCTGTTTTTT. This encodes CSASLRRGGLFF.

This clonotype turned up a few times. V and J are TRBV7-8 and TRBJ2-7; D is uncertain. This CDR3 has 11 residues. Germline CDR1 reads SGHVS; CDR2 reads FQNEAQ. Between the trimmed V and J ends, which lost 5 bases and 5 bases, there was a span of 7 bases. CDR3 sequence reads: CASSVTNEQYF. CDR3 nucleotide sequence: TGTGCCAGCAGCGTAACTAACGAGCAGTACTTC.

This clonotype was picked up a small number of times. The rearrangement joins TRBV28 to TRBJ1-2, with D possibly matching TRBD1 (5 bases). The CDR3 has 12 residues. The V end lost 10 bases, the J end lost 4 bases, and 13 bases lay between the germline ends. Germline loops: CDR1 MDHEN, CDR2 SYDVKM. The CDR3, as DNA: TGTGCCACCCTATCAGGGAGCTATGGCTACACCTTC. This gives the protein CATLSGSYGYTF.

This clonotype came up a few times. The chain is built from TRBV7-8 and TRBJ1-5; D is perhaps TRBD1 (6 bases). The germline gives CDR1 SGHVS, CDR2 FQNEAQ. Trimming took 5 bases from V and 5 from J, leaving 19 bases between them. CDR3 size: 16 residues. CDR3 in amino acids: CASSPMIGGPHQPQHF. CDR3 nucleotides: TGTGCCAGCAGCCCTATGATCGGGGGGCCACATCAGCCCCAGCATTTT. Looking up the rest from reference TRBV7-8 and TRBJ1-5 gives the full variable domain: GAGVSQSPRYKVAKRGQDVALRCDPISGHVSLFWYQQALGQGPEFLTYFQNEAQLDKSGLPSDRFFAERPEGSVSTLKIQRTQQEDSAVYLCASSPMIGGPHQPQHFGDGTRLSIL.

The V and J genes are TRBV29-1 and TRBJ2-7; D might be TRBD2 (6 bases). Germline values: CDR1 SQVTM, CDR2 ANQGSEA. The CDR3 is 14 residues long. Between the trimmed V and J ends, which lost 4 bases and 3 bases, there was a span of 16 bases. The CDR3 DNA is TGCAGCGTTGTGTCCGGGGGACGGGTCTACGAGCAGTACTTC. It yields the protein CSVVSGGRVYEQYF.

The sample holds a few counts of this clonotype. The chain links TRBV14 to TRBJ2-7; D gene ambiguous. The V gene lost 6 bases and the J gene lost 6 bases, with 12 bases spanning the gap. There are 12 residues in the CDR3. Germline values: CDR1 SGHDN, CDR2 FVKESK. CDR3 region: CASRGISGEQYF. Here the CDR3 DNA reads TGTGCCAGCAGGGGAATCTCAGGCGAGCAGTACTTC.

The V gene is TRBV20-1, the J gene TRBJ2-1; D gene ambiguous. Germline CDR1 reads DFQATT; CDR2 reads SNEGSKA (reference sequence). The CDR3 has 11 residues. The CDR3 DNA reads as TGCAGCCCCCAGAGTAACAATGAGCAGTTCTTC. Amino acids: CSPQSNNEQFF.

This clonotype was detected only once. The CDR3 DNA is TGTGCCAGCAGCTCGGACAGGGGAACCTACAATGAGCAGTTCTTC. This gives the protein CASSSDRGTYNEQFF. The chain has TRBV5-4 and TRBJ2-1, with 9 bases that match TRBD1. Germline lookup yields CDR1 SGHNT and CDR2 YYREEE (reference sequence). Trimming cost V 3 bases and J 2 bases; bases outside gene matches: 3. The CDR3 is made up of 15 amino acids.

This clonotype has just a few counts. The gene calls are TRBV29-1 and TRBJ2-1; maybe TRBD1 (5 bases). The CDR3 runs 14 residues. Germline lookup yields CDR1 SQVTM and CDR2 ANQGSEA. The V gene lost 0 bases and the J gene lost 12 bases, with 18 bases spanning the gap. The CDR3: CSVEDRQAGSGQFF. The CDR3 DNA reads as TGCAGCGTTGAAGATAGGCAGGCAGGGTCGGGGCAGTTCTTC.

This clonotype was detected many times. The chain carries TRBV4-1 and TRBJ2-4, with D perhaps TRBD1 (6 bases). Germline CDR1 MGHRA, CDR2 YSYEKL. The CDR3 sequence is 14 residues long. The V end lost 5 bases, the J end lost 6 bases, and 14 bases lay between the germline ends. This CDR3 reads CASSLQGRRNIQYF. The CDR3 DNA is TGCGCCAGCAGCTTACAGGGACGGAGAAACATTCAGTACTTC.

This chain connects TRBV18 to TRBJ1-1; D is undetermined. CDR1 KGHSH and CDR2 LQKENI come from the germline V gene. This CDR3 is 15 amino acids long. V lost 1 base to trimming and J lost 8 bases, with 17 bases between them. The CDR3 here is CASSPLGSPAGEAFF. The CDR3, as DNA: TGTGCCAGCTCACCACTAGGGAGTCCCGCTGGGGAAGCTTTCTTT.

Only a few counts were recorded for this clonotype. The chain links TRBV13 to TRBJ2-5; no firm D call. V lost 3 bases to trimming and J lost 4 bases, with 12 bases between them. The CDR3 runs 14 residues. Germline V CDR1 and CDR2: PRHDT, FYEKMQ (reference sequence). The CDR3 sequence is CASSLRTSVETQYF. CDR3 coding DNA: TGTGCCAGCAGCTTGCGGACCTCCGTAGAGACCCAGTACTTC.

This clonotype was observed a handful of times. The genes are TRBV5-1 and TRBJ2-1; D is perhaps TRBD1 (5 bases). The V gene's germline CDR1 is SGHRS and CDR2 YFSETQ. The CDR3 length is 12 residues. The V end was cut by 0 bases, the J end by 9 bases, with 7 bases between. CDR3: CASSLATAEQFF. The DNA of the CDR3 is TGCGCCAGCAGCTTGGCGACAGCTGAGCAGTTCTTC.

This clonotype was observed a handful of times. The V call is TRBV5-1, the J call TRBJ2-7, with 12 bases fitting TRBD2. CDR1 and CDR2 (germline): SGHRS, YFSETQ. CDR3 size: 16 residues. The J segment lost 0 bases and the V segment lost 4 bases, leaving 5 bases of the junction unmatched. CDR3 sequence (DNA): TGCGCCAGCAGCATATCTAGCGGGAGGGCCTCCTACGAGCAGTACTTC. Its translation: CASSISSGRASYEQYF.

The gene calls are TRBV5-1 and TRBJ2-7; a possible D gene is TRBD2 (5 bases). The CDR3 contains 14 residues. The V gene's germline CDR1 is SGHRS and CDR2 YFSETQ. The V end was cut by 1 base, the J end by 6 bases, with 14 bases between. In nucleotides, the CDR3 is TGCGCCAGCAGCTTGTGGGAGACTACGAGCGAGCAGTACTTC. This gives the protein CASSLWETTSEQYF. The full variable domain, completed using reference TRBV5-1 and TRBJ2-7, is KAGVTQTPRYLIKTRGQQVTLSCSPISGHRSVSWYQQTPGQGLQFLFEYFSETQRNKGNFPGRFSGRQFSNSRSEMNVSTLELGDSALYLCASSLWETTSEQYFGPGTRLTVT.